A single sample gave rise to the 25 T cell receptor beta chains below, sequenced in a study of T cell responses to AZD1222 COVID-19 vaccine. TCRdb's table, derived via immunoSEQ multiplex PCR, lists solely in-frame clones and lacks some. The table records roughly 120,000 clones, around nine tenths of them present only once. This specimen was peripheral blood, taken on day 0 of AZD1222 vaccination. These receptor sequences come from an adult in good health.

CDR3 loop: CATSDTTNTEAFF. CDR3 bases: TGTGCCACCAGTGATACAACGAACACTGAAGCTTTCTTT. V gene TRBV24-1 combines with J gene TRBJ1-1; no clear D. Germline V gives CDR1 KGHDR, CDR2 SFDVKD. CDR3 length: 13 amino acids. V gave up 3 bases and J gave up 1 base, with 5 bases separating them.

The gene calls are TRBV6-5 and TRBJ1-2; 7 bases match TRBD1. Germline trimming cut 5 bases from V and 8 bases from J; bases unmatched to any gene: 5. This CDR3 region has 12 residues. The germline V gene has CDR1 MNHEY and CDR2 SVGAGI. CDR3 loop: CASSPTGIGYTF. As DNA, the CDR3 is TGTGCCAGCAGTCCGACAGGGATCGGCTACACCTTC.

This clone was seen a single time. J is TRBJ1-1 and V is TRBV6-6; 12 nucleotides agree with TRBD1. J was trimmed by 7 bases and V by 10 bases; bases with no gene match: 7. This CDR3 is 13 amino acids long. Germline V gene sequence: CDR1 MNHNY, CDR2 SVGAGI (reference sequence). The chain's CDR3 is CATPGQGAGEAFF. The CDR3 DNA reads TGTGCCACCCCGGGACAGGGGGCCGGTGAAGCTTTCTTT.

This clone was observed a few times. This sequence joins TRBV6-6 and TRBJ1-2; 7 nucleotides agree with TRBD1. The V and J ends lost 4 bases and 2 bases, in that order; junction bases with no gene match: 1. This CDR3 is built from 13 residues. Germline assignment: CDR1 MNHNY and CDR2 SVGAGI (reference sequence). In DNA, the CDR3 is TGTGCCAGCAGTTGGGACAGCAACTATGGCTACACCTTC. This encodes CASSWDSNYGYTF.

The gene calls are TRBV13 and TRBJ1-1; tentative D call: TRBD1 (6 bases). This CDR3 spans 15 amino acids. Germline CDR1 reads PRHDT; CDR2 reads FYEKMQ (reference sequence). V dropped 4 bases and J dropped 3 bases, with 15 bases sitting between them. The CDR3 spells CASSSFPRGDTEAFF. CDR3 sequence (DNA): TGTGCCAGCAGCTCCTTCCCAAGGGGGGACACTGAAGCTTTCTTT.

This clone was seen once. The chain joins TRBV28 to TRBJ1-5; 7 bases align to TRBD1. The germline gives CDR1 MDHEN, CDR2 SYDVKM. Unmatched junction bases numbered 9, after V lost 6 bases and J lost 4 bases. This CDR3 spans 15 amino acids. CDR3 nucleotide sequence: TGTGCCAGCAGGTGGGGACAGCACAAAAATCAGCCCCAGCATTTT. Translating it yields CASRWGQHKNQPQHF.

V and J are TRBV29-1 and TRBJ1-1; D is undetermined. Germline loops: CDR1 SQVTM, CDR2 ANQGSEA. This CDR3 has 10 amino acids. The V and J ends lost 4 bases and 4 bases respectively, with 4 bases between them. The CDR3 DNA reads as TGCAGCGTTGCAACCACTGAAGCTTTCTTT. Protein product: CSVATTEAFF.

The chain links TRBV28 to TRBJ1-3; no clear D gene. V was pared by 2 bases and J by 0 bases, with 11 bases between. The CDR3 contains 16 residues. Per germline, CDR1 MDHEN and CDR2 SYDVKM. CDR3: CASSLDTIYSGNTIYF. The DNA for the CDR3 is TGTGCCAGCAGTTTAGATACAATTTACTCTGGAAACACCATATATTTT.

CDR3: CASSLVGFSGNTIYF. In DNA form, the CDR3 reads TGTGCCAGCAGCTTAGTTGGGTTCTCTGGAAACACCATATATTTT. The rearrangement uses TRBV7-8 and TRBJ1-3; D remains unclear. The germline V and J ends were trimmed by 1 base and 0 bases, with 7 bases remaining between them. The CDR3 is 15 residues long. Germline V lookup: CDR1 SGHVS, CDR2 FQNEAQ. The full variable domain, in which reference TRBV7-8 and TRBJ1-3 provide the parts outside the CDR3, is GAGVSQSPRYKVAKRGQDVALRCDPISGHVSLFWYQQALGQGPEFLTYFQNEAQLDKSGLPSDRFFAERPEGSVSTLKIQRTQQEDSAVYLCASSLVGFSGNTIYFGEGSWLTVV.

For the CDR3, the DNA is TGCGCCAGCAGCCCAGGGAACAGCCTATATGGCTACACCTTC. Encoded protein: CASSPGNSLYGYTF. The chain couples TRBV5-1 to TRBJ1-2; D may be TRBD1 (5 bases). The germline V gene encodes CDR1 SGHRS and CDR2 YFSETQ. The germline V and J ends were trimmed by 4 bases and 5 bases, with 15 bases remaining between them. The CDR3 is 14 residues long.

This chain links TRBV10-3 with TRBJ1-1; D remains ambiguous. V was trimmed by 0 bases and J by 7 bases, leaving 9 bases between them. Germline V CDR1 and CDR2: ENHRY, SYGVKD. The CDR3 spans 13 residues. CDR3 nucleotide sequence: TGTGCCATCAGTGAGTCCGGTTTGAATGAAGCTTTCTTT. Amino acid sequence: CAISESGLNEAFF.

Judged by abundance, this clone is medium-sized. The chain recombines TRBV28 with TRBJ1-1, with a weak D call TRBD1 (5 bases). CDR1 and CDR2 from the germline V gene are MDHEN and SYDVKM. This CDR3 contains 15 residues. The ends were cut back, 3 bases at V and 6 bases at J, with 17 bases in the middle. The CDR3 loop reads CASSLRSPGGAEAFF. CDR3 in DNA: TGTGCCAGCAGTTTGAGGAGTCCTGGGGGTGCTGAAGCTTTCTTT.

The chain joins TRBV2 to TRBJ1-1, with D unresolved. V lost 3 bases and J lost 3, with 11 bases in between. Germline V gene data show CDR1 as SNHLY and CDR2 as FYNNEI. This CDR3 comprises 14 residues. CDR3 DNA: TGTGCCAGCAGTGAGTCGCTGGCAGACACTGAAGCTTTCTTT. Translation gives CASSESLADTEAFF.

This chain uses TRBV3-1 (or the pseudogene TRBV3-2) with TRBJ2-6, with unresolved D. There are 17 residues in the CDR3. V gave up 4 bases and J gave up 4 bases, with 17 bases separating them. Germline loops: CDR1 LGHDT, CDR2 YNNKEL (reference sequence). CDR3 in amino acids: CASSPGAFAAGANVLTF. In nucleotides, the CDR3 is TGTGCCAGCAGCCCCGGAGCTTTCGCGGCAGGGGCCAACGTCCTGACTTTC.

V gene TRBV19 combines with J gene TRBJ1-4, with D hard to call. Germline V gene data show CDR1 as LNHDA and CDR2 as SQIVND (reference sequence). The CDR3 spans 13 residues. V gave up 6 bases and J gave up 5 bases, with 10 bases separating them. The DNA of the CDR3 is TGTGCCAGTAGCACCGGACGGAATGAAAAACTGTTTTTT. It encodes CASSTGRNEKLFF.

This clone was detected once. V and J are TRBV10-3 and TRBJ1-5; D remains ambiguous. Deletions cut 6 bases from V and 2 bases from J, with 17 bases between. In germline, CDR1 is ENHRY, CDR2 SYGVKD. CDR3 size: 16 residues. CDR3 bases: TGTGCCATCAGCCCTGGATCAATTGGTGGCAATCAGCCCCAGCATTTT. It specifies CAISPGSIGGNQPQHF.

V usage is TRBV10-2 and J usage is TRBJ1-3; D unclear. The CDR3 covers 14 residues. Trimming pared 4 bases from V and 0 bases from J, leaving 7 bases between. From germline, CDR1 is WSHSY and CDR2 SAAADI. The CDR3 region has the DNA TGCGCCAGCAGTGTGGTTGGCTCTGGAAACACCATATATTTT. Encoded protein: CASSVVGSGNTIYF.

The chain couples TRBV11-3 to TRBJ2-7; D remains ambiguous. This CDR3 is built from 13 residues. Germline CDR1 SGHNT, CDR2 YENEEA. V lost 2 bases and J 3 bases, leaving 8 bases between the germline ends. The CDR3 region is CASSLRHDYEQYF. The CDR3 DNA reads as TGTGCCAGCAGCTTAAGACACGACTACGAGCAGTACTTC.

This clone has a single count. The chain employs TRBV7-9 and TRBJ1-2, with D possibly TRBD1 on 5 matching bases. The V gene's germline CDR1 is SEHNR and CDR2 FQNEAQ (reference sequence). Between the trimmed V and J ends, which lost 3 bases and 3 bases, there was a span of 11 bases. This CDR3 is built from 14 residues. CDR3 coding DNA: TGTGCCAGCAGCTTCCGGGACCCACACTATGGCTACACCTTC. This translates into CASSFRDPHYGYTF.

The chain joins TRBV2 to TRBJ1-3, with 8 positions matching TRBD1. The germline CDR1 and CDR2 sequences are SNHLY and FYNNEI. The CDR3 consists of 15 residues. With 4 bases clipped from V and 4 bases from J, the junction kept 6 bases outside the gene matches. CDR3 coding DNA: TGTGCCAGCAGTGTGTCAGGGGGCTTAGGAAACACCATATATTTT. Translated: CASSVSGGLGNTIYF.

This clone showed up just once. The chain couples TRBV6-1 to TRBJ1-1; D unclear. This CDR3 region has 13 residues. The V and J ends lost 7 bases and 4 bases respectively, with 13 bases between them. Germline CDR1 reads MNHNS; CDR2 reads SASEGT. CDR3 sequence reads: CASTSIRGTEAFF. The CDR3 DNA reads as TGTGCCAGCACCTCCATCCGCGGCACTGAAGCTTTCTTT.

The chain recombines TRBV19 with TRBJ1-5; weak D call: TRBD1 (5 bases). The germline V and J ends were trimmed by 3 bases and 4 bases, with 10 bases remaining between them. The CDR3 consists of 14 residues. Germline CDR1 and CDR2: LNHDA and SQIVND (reference sequence). The CDR3 spells CASSMGTGNQPQHF. DNA for the CDR3: TGTGCCAGTAGTATGGGGACGGGAAATCAGCCCCAGCATTTT.

In its sample, this clone was seen once. The chain combines TRBV28 with TRBJ2-2; TRBD2 matches at 12 bases. Trimming cost V 4 bases and J 5 bases; bases outside gene matches: 8. There are 17 residues in the CDR3. Germline CDR1 reads MDHEN; CDR2 reads SYDVKM. The DNA of the CDR3 is TGTGCCAGCAGTTCCGTGACTAGCGGGAGTGTTACCGGGGAGCTGTTTTTT. Amino acid sequence: CASSSVTSGSVTGELFF.

This chain uses TRBV6-5 with TRBJ1-3; possibly TRBD1 for D (6 bases). Germline V gene data show CDR1 as MNHEY and CDR2 as SVGAGI. The CDR3 is made up of 15 amino acids. The V end lost 8 bases, the J end lost 2 bases, and 16 bases lay between the germline ends. The CDR3 region is CASAVQGWAGNTIYF. In DNA form, the CDR3 reads TGTGCCAGCGCAGTACAGGGTTGGGCTGGAAACACCATATATTTT.

V and J are TRBV7-9 and TRBJ1-2, with 10 bases lining up with TRBD1. This CDR3 is 15 amino acids long. Germline V gene data show CDR1 as SEHNR and CDR2 as FQNEAQ (reference sequence). V dropped 5 bases and J dropped 2; count of bases not matched to a gene: 5. The CDR3 here is CASSPQGQGNYGYTF. CDR3 coding DNA: TGTGCCAGCAGCCCCCAGGGACAGGGGAACTATGGCTACACCTTC.